The T cell receptor (beta chain) under discussion was sequenced for a study of blood T cell repertoires in COVID-19. Across the study: The United States, Italy and Spain provided the acute and convalescent COVID-19 samples. T cells, B-cell-depleted T cells, or PBMCs supplied cDNA or gDNA.

Authors' methods: Estimates of nucleated cell counts were drawn from the amplification of reference gene primers. Using immunoSEQ multiplex PCR, the repertoire was profiled, and TCRdb retains in-frame clones only, with some absent. Clone size and the V and J calls come from that table; the DNA yielded D and trimming. In the table there are just under 50,000 clones, more than 75% of which are singletons. The germline V and J ends were trimmed by 5 bases and 3 bases, with 5 bases remaining between them. From germline, CDR1 is MNHNY and CDR2 SVGAGI (reference sequence). The length of the CDR3 is 11 residues. This clone was found once.

The chain uses TRBV6-6 and TRBJ2-7; D not certain. The TCR sequence derives from a human donor in a cohort sampled during active COVID-19. Sequenced: peripheral blood. The CDR3 region is CASSPLYEQYF. CDR3 coding DNA: TGTGCCAGCAGTCCCCTCTACGAGCAGTACTTC.